This entry concerns a single T cell receptor beta chain. The data belong to a study of blood T cell repertoires in COVID-19. Across the whole study: The United States, Italy and Spain provided the acute and convalescent COVID-19 samples. Sources were T cells, B-cell-depleted T cells, or PBMCs; the material itself was cDNA or gDNA.

In the original processing: The assay estimated nucleated cells by amplifying reference gene primers. The method was immunoSEQ multiplex PCR; TCRdb's version includes in-frame clones alone and lacks a portion of them. That table furnishes V, J and clone size, whereas the DNA furnished D and trimming. The table records 200,000 to 300,000 clones, approximately 86% of them present only once. V trimming: 1 base; J trimming: 5 bases; junction bases outside the gene matches: 8. Germline values: CDR1 SGHNT, CDR2 YYREEE (reference sequence). The CDR3 contains 17 residues. The sequence was obtained from a man between 60 and 75 years old who had recovered from COVID-19. Sequenced material: peripheral blood. The chain carries TRBV5-4 and TRBJ2-2, with 10 nucleotides matching TRBD1. CDR3 protein: CASSLTQTGGPTGELFF. The CDR3 nucleotides read TGTGCCAGCAGCTTGACCCAGACAGGGGGCCCGACCGGGGAGCTGTTTTTT. The whole variable domain, filled in from reference TRBV5-4 and TRBJ2-2, reads ETGVTQSPTHLIKTRGQQVTLRCSSQSGHNTVSWYQQALGQGPQFIFQYYREEENGRGNFPPRFSGLQFPNYSSELNVNALELDDSALYLCASSLTQTGGPTGELFFGEGSRLTVL.